The entry below describes one T cell receptor (beta chain). The target antigen is unknown. Produced via immunoSEQ multiplex PCR; TCRdb's table is partial and in-frame only. This repertoire shows about 440,000 clones, about 90% found once; its top ten account for under 4.5%. The sample originates from a study of Ad26.COV2.S vaccination and SARS-CoV-2 variants. Study summary: Participants got Ad26.COV2.S intramuscularly, once or twice 56 days apart.

Treatment denoted: some 19 received Ad26.COV2.S at low or high dose, single or two shots; 5 received placebo; per-sample allocation not given. Material that was analyzed had been drawn on day 63 after the first vaccine or placebo injection. The CDR3 contains 15 residues. Trimming removed 6 bases from V and 7 bases from J, with 19 bases in between. Germline V gene sequence: CDR1 SNHLY, CDR2 FYNNEI. Study-wide results and caveats: In vaccinated individuals, spike-specific CD8+ and CD4+ T cell responses reportedly displayed substantial breadth.

The source of this sequence is a person between 18 and 65 years old who received the Ad26.COV2.S COVID-19 vaccine or a placebo. The source material was peripheral blood, sampled in a trial of Ad26.COV2.S vaccine versus placebo. The chain links TRBV2 to TRBJ1-5, with a possible D match to TRBD1 (6 bases). Written as DNA, the CDR3 is TGTGCCAGCAGAACTCTCGGGGGGGCGGGACAGCCCCAGCATTTT. Protein product: CASRTLGGAGQPQHF.